The clone carrying this T cell receptor beta chain has a count of ten or more. Its antigen is still unknown. The CDR3 end is not reached by the read, which stops 3 residues before it; the germline J gene fills it in. These data belong to a study of T cell clonality in common variable immunodeficiency. Study conclusions and caveats: CVID patient heterogeneity limited repertoire-clinical complication correlations. Common variable immunodeficiency TCR beta sequences reportedly had fewer deletions and N-nucleotide insertions. Compared with controls, CVID subjects had fewer shared TCRbeta clones.

Control and CVID samples contributed equal amounts of genomic DNA. Repertoires were generated with immunoSEQ multiplex PCR, while TCRdb's copy carries only in-frame clones and drops some. Captured here are about 34,000 clones, none seen once; the top ten comprise about 29%. The CDR3 sequence is 16 residues long. CDR1 is ENHRY, CDR2 SYGVKD, per germline. The J segment lost 9 bases and the V segment lost 5 bases, leaving 12 bases of the junction unmatched. Blood samples were heparinized, roughly 4.5 to 8.5 ml per donor. The chain has TRBV10-3 and TRBJ2-1; 11 bases align to TRBD2. This receptor was identified in a human donor with common variable immunodeficiency. The sample comprised peripheral blood mononuclear cells. The part of the CDR3 DNA that was read is TGTGCCATCAGTAGGACGTTACTAGCGGGAGAGAGTGAG. Amino acids: CAISRTLLAGESE. The full CDR3 protein reads CAISRTLLAGESEQFF.